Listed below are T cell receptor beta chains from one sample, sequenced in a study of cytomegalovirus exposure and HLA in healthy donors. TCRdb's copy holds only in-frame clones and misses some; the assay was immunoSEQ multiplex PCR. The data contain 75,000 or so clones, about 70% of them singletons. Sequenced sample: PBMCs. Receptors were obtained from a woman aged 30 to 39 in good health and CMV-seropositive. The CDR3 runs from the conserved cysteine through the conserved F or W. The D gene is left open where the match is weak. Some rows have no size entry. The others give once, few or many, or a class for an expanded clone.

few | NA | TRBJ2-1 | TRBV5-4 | CASSLGQGNEQFF | TGTGCCAGCAGCTTGGGGCAGGGGAATGAGCAGTTCTTC
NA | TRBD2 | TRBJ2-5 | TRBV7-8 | CASSPRLAGVGTQYF | TGTGCCAGCAGCCCCCGACTAGCGGGAGTTGGGACCCAGTACTTC
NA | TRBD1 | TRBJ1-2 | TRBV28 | CASSSGGGDYGYTF | TGTGCCAGCAGTTCAGGGGGCGGCGACTATGGCTACACCTTC
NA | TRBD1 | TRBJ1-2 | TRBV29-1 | CSVDPQGQGGRGGYTF | TGCAGCGTTGATCCCCAGGGACAGGGAGGGAGGGGTGGCTACACCTTC
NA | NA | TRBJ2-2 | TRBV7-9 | CASSLALEYTGELFF | TGTGCCAGCAGCTTAGCGCTCGAGTACACCGGGGAGCTGTTTTTT
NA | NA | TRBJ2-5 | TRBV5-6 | CASSFRGGQETQYF | TGTGCCAGCAGCTTTAGGGGGGGCCAAGAGACCCAGTACTTC
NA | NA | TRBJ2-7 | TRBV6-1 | CASSGLTGVRYEQYF | TGTGCCAGCAGTGGGCTAACGGGAGTGAGATACGAGCAGTACTTC
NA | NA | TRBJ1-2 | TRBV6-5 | CASSYSEGTEGYTF | TGTGCCAGCAGTTACTCGGAGGGGACGGAAGGCTACACCTTC
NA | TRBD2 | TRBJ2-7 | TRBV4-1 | CASSQGQTSGVYEQYF | TGCGCCAGCAGCCAAGGTCAGACTAGCGGAGTCTACGAGCAGTACTTC
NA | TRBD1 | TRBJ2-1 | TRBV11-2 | CASSFAGTAQNEQFF | TGTGCCAGCAGCTTTGCCGGGACAGCCCAAAATGAGCAGTTCTTC
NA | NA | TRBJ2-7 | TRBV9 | CASSVGPSYEQYF | TGTGCCAGCAGCGTAGGTCCTTCCTACGAGCAGTACTTC
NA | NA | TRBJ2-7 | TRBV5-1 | CASSPGDSATYEQYF | TGCGCCAGCAGCCCTGGGGATAGCGCTACCTACGAGCAGTACTTC
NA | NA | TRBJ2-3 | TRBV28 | CASSYSLNTDTQYF | TGTGCCAGCAGTTACAGTCTCAACACAGATACGCAGTATTTT
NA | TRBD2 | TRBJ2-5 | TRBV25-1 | CASSAASGSLETQYF | TGTGCCAGCAGTGCTGCTAGCGGGAGTCTAGAGACCCAGTACTTC
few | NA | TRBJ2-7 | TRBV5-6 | CASSLGTNYEQYF | TGTGCCAGCAGCTTGGGGACTAACTACGAGCAGTACTTC
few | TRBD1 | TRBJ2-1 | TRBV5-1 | CASTGTGGSIEQFF | TGCGCCAGCACTGGGACAGGAGGCTCAATAGAGCAGTTCTTC
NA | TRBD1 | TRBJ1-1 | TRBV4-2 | CASSGGQGWNTEAFF | TGTGCCAGCAGCGGGGGACAGGGCTGGAACACTGAAGCTTTCTTT
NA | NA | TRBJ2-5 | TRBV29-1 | CSVADSPQTQYF | TGCAGCGTTGCGGACAGCCCCCAGACCCAGTACTTC
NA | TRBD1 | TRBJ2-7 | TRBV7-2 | CASSLDRGPDEQYF | TGTGCCAGCAGCTTAGACAGGGGGCCAGACGAGCAGTACTTC
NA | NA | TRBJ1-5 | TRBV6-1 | CASSEEGYSYRNQPQHF | TGTGCCAGCAGTGAAGAGGGGTACAGCTACCGCAATCAGCCCCAGCATTTT
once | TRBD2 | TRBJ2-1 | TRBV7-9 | CASSLALSSGRATYNEQFF | TGTGCCAGCAGCTTAGCTTTGTCTAGCGGGAGGGCCACCTACAATGAGCAGTTCTTC
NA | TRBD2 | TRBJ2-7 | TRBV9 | CASSRGGGGGRAAYEQYF | TGTGCCAGCAGCCGAGGTGGAGGGGGCGGGAGGGCCGCTTACGAGCAGTACTTC
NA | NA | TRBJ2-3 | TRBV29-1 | CSVERRGDTQYF | TGCAGCGTTGAAAGGCGGGGAGATACGCAGTATTTT
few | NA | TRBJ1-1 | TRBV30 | CAGYPAGGMNTEAFF | TGTGCCGGATACCCGGCGGGGGGAATGAACACTGAAGCTTTCTTT